This paragraph covers one TCR beta chain sequence. Its antigen is still unknown. The sample belongs to a study of CD8+ T cells in alopecia areata. Study-level points and caveats: Persistence during tofacitinib was seen for many expanded lesional clones in scalp and blood. Among the top 100, expanded CD8+ clones were significantly decreased by tofacitinib, as was scalp clonality.

Treatment noted: oral pan-JAK inhibitor, 5-10 mg twice daily. Lesional scalp punch biopsies and peripheral blood came from alopecia areata patients. With 2 bases clipped from V and 4 bases from J, the junction kept 11 bases outside the gene matches. The CDR3 totals 17 residues. Germline CDR1 SEHNR, CDR2 FQNEAQ (reference sequence). RNA, once extracted, was reverse transcribed into cDNA for use as the sequencing template. Assay used: immunoSEQ multiplex PCR; TCRdb lists only in-frame clones, some missing. The sample contains 100,000 to 150,000 clones, roughly 63% of which appear only once. Sequenced here: CD8+ T cells sorted from blood, sampled at week 4, from a patient treated with tofacitinib. The clonotype was recovered from a human donor with alopecia areata. The V and J genes are TRBV7-9 and TRBJ2-1, with 7 bases matching TRBD1. The CDR3 nucleotides are TGTGCCAGCAGCTTACGTGGTACACCAGGGGGTTACAATGAGCAGTTCTTC. This gives the protein CASSLRGTPGGYNEQFF.